This T cell receptor beta chain was identified in a study of PD-1 blockade in classical Hodgkin lymphoma. This sample's time point: cycle 4 day 1 (C4D1), after less than seven weeks of nivolumab. Every patient was affected by relapse after autologous stem cell transplantation, while exposure to brentuximab vedotin was not uniform. To note about this clone: Its target is not known.

The table came from immunoSEQ multiplex PCR; TCRdb's copy has only in-frame clones and leaves some out. The profile shows roughly 48,000 clones, about 89% of them singletons. The study's findings and limits: Diversity similar to that of newly diagnosed patients was seen at baseline in complete responders. Healthy donors were reported to have higher baseline TCR diversity than newly diagnosed patients. Patients excluded were those beginning nivolumab under 1 year after ASCT.

Germline V lookup: CDR1 MNHNY, CDR2 SVGAGI (reference sequence). V lost 2 bases and J 6 bases, leaving 12 bases between the germline ends. The CDR3 extends over 14 amino acids. The receptor's source is a human donor with classical Hodgkin lymphoma. The sequences come from peripheral blood mononuclear cells (PBMCs), collected before the fourth cycle of nivolumab. The V gene is TRBV6-6, the J gene TRBJ2-3; D is ambiguous. As DNA, the CDR3 is TGTGCCAGCAGTTACGGTCCACTGGGGGATACGCAGTATTTT. It specifies CASSYGPLGDTQYF.